One and the same sample provided the 18 T cell receptor beta chains below, sequenced in a study of CD8 T cells in Susac syndrome. Reverse transcription used 0.5 to 1 ug RNA and random hexamers. TCRdb independently ran MiXCR on the immunoSEQ multiplex PCR reads; one entry per CDR3 protein. The data show 250,000 to 300,000 distinct CDR3 sequences, around 84% seen once. The sequenced material came from CD8+ T cells from PBMCs. The source of these receptors is a human donor with multiple sclerosis.

The chain carries TRBV28 and TRBJ2-7, with TRBD2 matching over 7 bases. J lost 2 bases, V lost 4 bases, and 11 bases had no gene match. The CDR3 has 16 amino acids. Germline V CDR1 and CDR2: MDHEN, SYDVKM. The CDR3 DNA is TGTGCCAGCAGTTCCCAGAGGGCTAGCGGACCCTACGAGCAGTACTTC. Protein: CASSSQRASGPYEQYF.

The gene calls are TRBV5-6 and TRBJ2-3; D unclear. Germline V gives CDR1 SGHDT, CDR2 YYEEEE. CDR3 length: 16 amino acids. Deletions cut 0 bases from V and 3 bases from J, with 14 bases between. The CDR3 nucleotides are TGTGCCAGCAGCTTGGTCGTTCCATCATCAACAGATACGCAGTATTTT. The encoded protein is CASSLVVPSSTDTQYF.

This clonotype was found once. The genes are TRBV9 and TRBJ1-2; the D is unclear. CDR1 SGDLS and CDR2 YYNGEE come from the germline V gene. The ends were cut back, 2 bases at V and 0 bases at J, with 11 bases in the middle. The CDR3 consists of 15 residues. This CDR3 is CASSVGQLSNYGYTF. The CDR3 bases are TGTGCCAGCAGCGTCGGTCAACTCTCTAACTATGGCTACACCTTC.

The chain joins TRBV20-1 to TRBJ2-7, with D possibly matching TRBD1 (5 bases). Trimming removed 3 bases from V and 2 bases from J, with 17 bases in between. The CDR3 consists of 15 residues. CDR1 DFQATT and CDR2 SNEGSKA come from the germline V gene (reference sequence). The CDR3 DNA reads TGCAGTGCTAGGCAGCAGGTTGGGGCGGCCTACGAGCAGTACTTC. This encodes CSARQQVGAAYEQYF.

The chain uses TRBV7-9 and TRBJ2-3; TRBD1 aligns across 7 bases. CDR3 length: 14 amino acids. J was trimmed by 5 bases and V by 3 bases; bases with no gene match: 5. Looked up from germline, CDR1 is SEHNR and CDR2 is FQNEAQ (reference sequence). The CDR3 loop reads CASSLTGSGDTQYF. CDR3 nucleotide sequence: TGTGCCAGCAGCTTGACAGGGTCGGGAGATACGCAGTATTTT.

CDR3 sequence (DNA): TGTGCCAGCAGTTACGGTTGGGTAAATATCTACAATGAGCAGTTCTTC. Amino acid sequence: CASSYGWVNIYNEQFF. The chain carries TRBV6-5 and TRBJ2-1; D ambiguous. Germline CDR1 and CDR2: MNHEY and SVGAGI. The V and J ends lost 2 bases and 3 bases respectively, with 14 bases between them. There are 16 residues in the CDR3.

The CDR3 DNA is TGTGCCAGCAGCCCCGGGAGGGCGATTACAGATACGCAGTATTTT. Protein: CASSPGRAITDTQYF. V and J are TRBV3-1 and TRBJ2-3, with 8 bases identical to TRBD2. The length of the CDR3 is 15 residues. V was pared by 4 bases and J by 3 bases, with 6 bases of the junction left unmatched. CDR1 and CDR2 (germline): LGHDT, YNNKEL (reference sequence).

The CDR3 bases are TGTGCCAGCAGCCAAGGAGATGACTGGGGCCTCTACGAGCAGTACTTC. Its translation: CASSQGDDWGLYEQYF. The chain links TRBV4-2 to TRBJ2-7; tentative D call: TRBD1 (5 bases). Germline CDR1 reads LGHNA; CDR2 reads YNFKEQ. CDR3 length: 16 amino acids. V dropped 1 base and J dropped 3 bases, with 16 bases sitting between them.

The gene calls are TRBV4-1 and TRBJ2-1; 10 bases line up with TRBD2. Germline lookup yields CDR1 MGHRA and CDR2 YSYEKL. The trim removed 4 bases at V and 5 bases at J, leaving 8 bases unmatched. The CDR3 runs to 16 residues. CDR3 in amino acids: CASSRRAGGRDNEQFF. The CDR3 coding sequence is TGCGCCAGCAGCCGGCGAGCGGGAGGGCGTGACAATGAGCAGTTCTTC.

This chain uses TRBV7-3 with TRBJ2-2, with 9 bases lining up with TRBD2. J gave up 7 bases and V 4 bases, and 10 bases lay outside the gene matches. Germline V gives CDR1 SGHTA, CDR2 FQGTGA. The CDR3 has 16 amino acids. The chain's CDR3 is CASSSPSVAGVGELFF. Written as DNA, the CDR3 is TGTGCCAGCAGCTCTCCTTCGGTAGCGGGAGTCGGGGAGCTGTTTTTT.

The chain uses TRBV7-9 and TRBJ2-1; D is possibly TRBD2 (6 bases). The length of the CDR3 is 14 residues. V lost 0 bases to trimming and J lost 7 bases, with 10 bases between them. Germline values: CDR1 SEHNR, CDR2 FQNEAQ (reference sequence). The CDR3 reads CASSLALASNEQFF. DNA for the CDR3: TGTGCCAGCAGCTTAGCCCTAGCGTCAAATGAGCAGTTCTTC.

The chain recombines TRBV27 with TRBJ1-6; a possible D gene is TRBD1 (5 bases). The CDR3 loop spans 14 amino acids. Trimming stripped 7 bases from V and 8 bases from J, with 15 bases between. Germline loops: CDR1 MNHEY, CDR2 SMNVEV (reference sequence). The CDR3 sequence is CASTSTGGDSPLHF. The CDR3 DNA is TGTGCCAGCACCTCGACGGGGGGTGATTCACCCCTCCACTTT.

The J gene is TRBJ1-1, the V gene TRBV20-1, with D perhaps matching TRBD1 (6 bases). Germline V lookup: CDR1 DFQATT, CDR2 SNEGSKA (reference sequence). The CDR3 loop spans 14 amino acids. Trimming removed 4 bases at V and 3 bases at J, with 15 bases between. Here the CDR3 reads CSAKPKGVYTEAFF. The CDR3 region has the DNA TGCAGTGCTAAGCCGAAGGGGGTCTACACTGAAGCTTTCTTT.

This clonotype was detected only a few times. The genes are TRBV7-9 and TRBJ1-2; no firm D call. Per the germline V gene, CDR1 is SEHNR and CDR2 is FQNEAQ (reference sequence). CDR3 length: 18 residues. Deletions cut 2 bases from V and 3 bases from J, with 22 bases between. The CDR3 reads CASSLPRVGVSVDYGYTF. In DNA, the CDR3 is TGTGCCAGCAGCTTACCCCGTGTGGGAGTGTCGGTGGACTATGGCTACACCTTC. The full variable domain, with the rest looked up from reference TRBV7-9 and TRBJ1-2, is DTGVSQNPRHKITKRGQNVTFRCDPISEHNRLYWYRQTLGQGPEFLTYFQNEAQLEKSRLLSDRFSAERPKGSFSTLEIQRTEQGDSAMYLCASSLPRVGVSVDYGYTFGSGTRLTVV.

The chain uses TRBV6-1 and TRBJ2-3; TRBD2 matches 16 bases. Germline V lookup: CDR1 MNHNS, CDR2 SASEGT. The CDR3 contains 22 residues. The ends lost 4 bases at V and 1 base at J; junction bases unmatched: 17. CDR3 residues: CASSASRGPGLAGGVRTDTQYF. The CDR3 bases are TGTGCCAGCAGTGCGAGCCGGGGACCGGGACTAGCGGGAGGGGTCCGCACAGATACGCAGTATTTT.

Concerning this clonotype: A junction boundary mismatches the germline segment, possibly from a read error. The chain carries TRBV7-2 and TRBJ1-1, with D hard to call. The CDR3 totals 11 residues. CDR1 and CDR2 from the germline V gene are SGHTA and FQGNSA. CDR3 loop: CASNLALEVVF. The CDR3 region has the DNA TGTGCCAGCAACCTAGCCCTCGAGGTGGTCTTT.

The V call is TRBV7-9, the J call TRBJ2-7; maybe TRBD2 (7 bases). V was shortened by 3 bases and J by 6 bases, with 12 bases between the two germline ends. The CDR3 is 13 residues long. The germline V gene encodes CDR1 SEHNR and CDR2 FQNEAQ (reference sequence). The CDR3 DNA sequence: TGTGCCAGCAGCTTTGAGGGGGGGTTCGAGCAGTACTTC. This gives the protein CASSFEGGFEQYF. Filled out from reference TRBV7-9 and TRBJ2-7, the complete variable domain reads DTGVSQNPRHKITKRGQNVTFRCDPISEHNRLYWYRQTLGQGPEFLTYFQNEAQLEKSRLLSDRFSAERPKGSFSTLEIQRTEQGDSAMYLCASSFEGGFEQYFGPGTRLTVT.

The chain uses TRBV4-1 and TRBJ2-7; D is undetermined. The CDR3 is 14 residues long. V dropped 2 bases and J dropped 3 bases, with 11 bases sitting between them. The V gene's germline CDR1 is MGHRA and CDR2 YSYEKL. This CDR3 reads CASSQRAADYEQYF. The CDR3 bases are TGCGCCAGCAGCCAACGTGCGGCCGACTACGAGCAGTACTTC.